This TCR beta chain was identified during a study of T cells after yellow fever vaccination. Concerning this clonotype itself: A much larger clone sits a single nucleotide away, making a read error possible.

TCRdb reprocessed the 5' RACE reads via MiXCR and lists one record per CDR3 protein. The sample consists of roughly 120,000 distinct CDR3 sequences, 7.2% of them appearing once. The sequences come from CD4+ T cells sorted from PBMCs, collected roughly 47 days after the first yellow fever vaccination. This sequence originates from a young man who received the YFV17D yellow fever vaccine.

CDR3 region: CASIVGGVGPLHF. In DNA, the CDR3 is TGTGCCAGCATTGTGGGAGGGGTAGGGCCCCTCCACTTT. The rearrangement uses TRBV2 and TRBJ1-6; a weak D match, TRBD1 (5 bases). This CDR3 has 13 amino acids. The germline V gene encodes CDR1 SNHLY and CDR2 FYNNEI. V lost 7 bases and J lost 13, with 17 bases in between.